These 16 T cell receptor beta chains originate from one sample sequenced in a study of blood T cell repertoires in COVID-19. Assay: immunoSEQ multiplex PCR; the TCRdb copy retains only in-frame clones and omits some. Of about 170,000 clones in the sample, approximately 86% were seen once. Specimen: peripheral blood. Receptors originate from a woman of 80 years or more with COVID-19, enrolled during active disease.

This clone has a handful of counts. The CDR3 spells CASSITSGHGYTF. In DNA form, the CDR3 reads TGTGCCAGTAGTATAACGTCCGGTCATGGCTACACCTTC. The chain links TRBV19 to TRBJ1-2, with no clear D. This CDR3 has 13 residues. V was cut by 2 bases and J by 6 bases, with 10 bases left in between. Germline V gene sequence: CDR1 LNHDA, CDR2 SQIVND (reference sequence).

CDR3 sequence reads: CASSQEGTFRASVQPQHF. CDR3 coding DNA: TGTGCCAGCAGCCAAGAGGGTACATTCAGGGCGAGTGTTCAGCCCCAGCATTTT. The J gene is TRBJ1-5, the V gene TRBV4-2; D might be TRBD1 (5 bases). Germline assignment: CDR1 LGHNA and CDR2 YNFKEQ. Between the trimmed V and J ends, which lost 0 bases and 6 bases, there was a span of 21 bases. This CDR3 is 18 amino acids long.

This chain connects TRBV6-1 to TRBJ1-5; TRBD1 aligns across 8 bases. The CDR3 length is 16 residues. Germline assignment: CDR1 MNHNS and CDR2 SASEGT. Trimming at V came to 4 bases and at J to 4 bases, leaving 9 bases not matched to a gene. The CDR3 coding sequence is TGTGCCAGCAGTGGGGGAGGACAGGGAAGAAATCAGCCCCAGCATTTT. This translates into CASSGGGQGRNQPQHF.

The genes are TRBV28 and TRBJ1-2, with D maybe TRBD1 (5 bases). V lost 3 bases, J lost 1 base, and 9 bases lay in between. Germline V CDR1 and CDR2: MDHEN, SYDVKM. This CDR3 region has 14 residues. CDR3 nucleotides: TGTGCCAGCAGTTTCCCCAGGGTTAACTATGGCTACACCTTC. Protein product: CASSFPRVNYGYTF.

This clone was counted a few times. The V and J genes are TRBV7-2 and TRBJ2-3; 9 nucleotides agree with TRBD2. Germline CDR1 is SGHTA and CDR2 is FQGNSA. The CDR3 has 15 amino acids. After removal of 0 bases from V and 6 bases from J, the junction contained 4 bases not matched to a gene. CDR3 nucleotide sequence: TGTGCCAGCAGCTTAGCGCTAGCGGGGTGGGATACGCAGTATTTT. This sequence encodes CASSLALAGWDTQYF.

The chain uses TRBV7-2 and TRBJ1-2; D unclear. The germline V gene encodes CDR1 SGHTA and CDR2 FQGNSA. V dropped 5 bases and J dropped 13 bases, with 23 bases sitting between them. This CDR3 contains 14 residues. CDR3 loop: CASSPRLAGPAFTF. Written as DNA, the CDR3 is TGTGCCAGCAGCCCACGCCTAGCGGGCCCGGCTTTCACCTTC.

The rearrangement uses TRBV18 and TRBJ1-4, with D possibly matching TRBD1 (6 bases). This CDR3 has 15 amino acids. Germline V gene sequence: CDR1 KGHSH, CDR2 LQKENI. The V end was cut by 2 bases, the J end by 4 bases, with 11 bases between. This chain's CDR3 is CASSPVWTDNEKLFF. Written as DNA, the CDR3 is TGTGCCAGCTCACCAGTATGGACAGATAATGAAAAACTGTTTTTT.

CDR3 loop: CASSPRDRGRRNTEAFF. DNA of the CDR3: TGTGCCAGCAGCCCCCGGGACAGGGGGAGAAGGAACACTGAAGCTTTCTTT. V is TRBV9 and J is TRBJ1-1, with TRBD1 matching 11 bases. Per germline, CDR1 SGDLS and CDR2 YYNGEE. The length of the CDR3 is 17 residues. V trimming: 4 bases; J trimming: 1 base; junction bases outside the gene matches: 9.

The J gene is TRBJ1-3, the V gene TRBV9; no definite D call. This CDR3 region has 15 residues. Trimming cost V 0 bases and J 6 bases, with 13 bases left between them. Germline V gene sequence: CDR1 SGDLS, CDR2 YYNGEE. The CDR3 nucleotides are TGTGCCAGCAGCGTAGGCAGAGGATTTGAAAACACCATATATTTT. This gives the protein CASSVGRGFENTIYF. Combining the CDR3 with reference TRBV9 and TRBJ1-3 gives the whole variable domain DSGVTQTPKHLITATGQRVTLRCSPRSGDLSVYWYQQSLDQGLQFLIQYYNGEERAKGNILERFSAQQFPDLHSELNLSSLELGDSALYFCASSVGRGFENTIYFGEGSWLTVV.

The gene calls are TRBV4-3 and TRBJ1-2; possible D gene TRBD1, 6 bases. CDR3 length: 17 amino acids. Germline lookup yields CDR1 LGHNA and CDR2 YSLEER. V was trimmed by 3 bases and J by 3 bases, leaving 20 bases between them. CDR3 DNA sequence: TGCGCCAGCAGCCAGCTCGGGGCCACAGGGAGAGACTATGGCTACACCTTC. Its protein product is CASSQLGATGRDYGYTF.

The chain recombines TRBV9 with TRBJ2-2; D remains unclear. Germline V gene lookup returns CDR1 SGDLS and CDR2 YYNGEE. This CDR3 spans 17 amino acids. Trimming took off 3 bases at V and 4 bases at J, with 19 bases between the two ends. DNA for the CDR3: TGTGCCAGCAGCGCGTTCGGTGGTACCTCCGGCACCGGGGAGCTGTTTTTT. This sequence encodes CASSAFGGTSGTGELFF. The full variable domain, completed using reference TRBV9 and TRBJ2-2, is DSGVTQTPKHLITATGQRVTLRCSPRSGDLSVYWYQQSLDQGLQFLIQYYNGEERAKGNILERFSAQQFPDLHSELNLSSLELGDSALYFCASSAFGGTSGTGELFFGEGSRLTVL.

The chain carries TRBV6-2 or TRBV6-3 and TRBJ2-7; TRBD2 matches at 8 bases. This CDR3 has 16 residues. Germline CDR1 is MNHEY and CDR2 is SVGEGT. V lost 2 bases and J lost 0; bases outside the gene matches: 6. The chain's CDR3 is CASSYLAGFSSYEQYF. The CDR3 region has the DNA TGTGCCAGCAGTTACCTAGCGGGTTTCAGCTCCTACGAGCAGTACTTC.

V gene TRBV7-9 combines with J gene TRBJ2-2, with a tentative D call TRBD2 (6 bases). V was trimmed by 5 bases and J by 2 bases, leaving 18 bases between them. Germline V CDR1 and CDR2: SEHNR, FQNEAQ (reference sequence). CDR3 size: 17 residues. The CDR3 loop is CASSLKPGTANTGELFF. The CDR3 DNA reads TGTGCCAGCAGCCTAAAACCCGGGACTGCCAACACCGGGGAGCTGTTTTTT.

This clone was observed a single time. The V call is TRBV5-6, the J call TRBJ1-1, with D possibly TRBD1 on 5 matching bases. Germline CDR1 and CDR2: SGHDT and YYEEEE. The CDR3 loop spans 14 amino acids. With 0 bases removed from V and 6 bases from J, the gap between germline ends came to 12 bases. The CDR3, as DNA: TGTGCCAGCAGCTTGGCAGGGAAAGGGGCTGAAGCTTTCTTT. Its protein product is CASSLAGKGAEAFF. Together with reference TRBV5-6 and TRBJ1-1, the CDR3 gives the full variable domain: DAGVTQSPTHLIKTRGQQVTLRCSPKSGHDTVSWYQQALGQGPQFIFQYYEEEERQRGNFPDRFSGHQFPNYSSELNVNALLLGDSALYLCASSLAGKGAEAFFGQGTRLTVV.

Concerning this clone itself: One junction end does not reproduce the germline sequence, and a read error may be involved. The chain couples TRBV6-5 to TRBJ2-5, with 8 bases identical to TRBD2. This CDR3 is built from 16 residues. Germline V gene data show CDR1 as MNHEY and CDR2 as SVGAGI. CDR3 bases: TGTGCCAGCAGCTACTCCTCGGGACTAGTGCTGGAGACCCAGTACTTC. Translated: CASSYSSGLVLETQYF.

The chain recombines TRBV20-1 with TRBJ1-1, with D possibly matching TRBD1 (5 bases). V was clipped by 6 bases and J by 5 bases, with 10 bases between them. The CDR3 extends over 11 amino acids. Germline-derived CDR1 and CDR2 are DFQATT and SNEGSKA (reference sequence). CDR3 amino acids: CSAREGTEAFF. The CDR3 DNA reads TGCAGTGCCAGGGAGGGGACTGAAGCTTTCTTT.